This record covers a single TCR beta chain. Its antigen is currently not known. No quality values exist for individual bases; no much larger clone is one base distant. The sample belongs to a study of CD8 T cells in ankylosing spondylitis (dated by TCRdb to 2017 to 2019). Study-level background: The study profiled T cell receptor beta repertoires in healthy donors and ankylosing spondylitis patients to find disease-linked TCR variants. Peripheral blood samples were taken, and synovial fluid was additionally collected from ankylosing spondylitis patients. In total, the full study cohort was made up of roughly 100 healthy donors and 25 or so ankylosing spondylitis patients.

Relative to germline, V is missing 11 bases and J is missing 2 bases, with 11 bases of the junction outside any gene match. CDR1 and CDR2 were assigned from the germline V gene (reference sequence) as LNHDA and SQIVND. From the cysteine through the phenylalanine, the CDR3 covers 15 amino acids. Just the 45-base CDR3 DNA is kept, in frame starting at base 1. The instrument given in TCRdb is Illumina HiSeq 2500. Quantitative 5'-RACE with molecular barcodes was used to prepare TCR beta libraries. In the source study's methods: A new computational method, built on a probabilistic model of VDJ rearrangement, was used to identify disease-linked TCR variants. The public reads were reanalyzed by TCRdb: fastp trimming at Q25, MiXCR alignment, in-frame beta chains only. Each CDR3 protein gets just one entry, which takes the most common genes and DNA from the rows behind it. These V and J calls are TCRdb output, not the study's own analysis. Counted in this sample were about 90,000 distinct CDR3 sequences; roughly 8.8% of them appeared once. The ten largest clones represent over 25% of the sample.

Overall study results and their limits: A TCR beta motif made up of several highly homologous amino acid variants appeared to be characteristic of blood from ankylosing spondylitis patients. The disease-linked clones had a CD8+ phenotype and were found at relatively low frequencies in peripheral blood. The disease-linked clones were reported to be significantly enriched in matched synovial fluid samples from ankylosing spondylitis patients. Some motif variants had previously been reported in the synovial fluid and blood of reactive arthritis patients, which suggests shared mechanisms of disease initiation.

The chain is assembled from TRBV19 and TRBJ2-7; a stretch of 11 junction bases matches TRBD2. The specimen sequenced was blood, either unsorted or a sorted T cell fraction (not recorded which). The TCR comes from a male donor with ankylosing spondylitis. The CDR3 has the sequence CAGTSSGRRPYEQYF. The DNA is TGTGCCGGGACCTCTAGCGGGAGGCGCCCCTACGAGCAGTACTTC. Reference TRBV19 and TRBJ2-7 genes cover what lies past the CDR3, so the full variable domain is DGGITQSPKYLFRKEGQNVTLSCEQNLNHDAMYWYRQDPGQGLRLIYYSQIVNDFQKGDIAEGYSVSREKKESFPLTVTSAQKNPTAFYLCAGTSSGRRPYEQYFGPGTRLTVT.